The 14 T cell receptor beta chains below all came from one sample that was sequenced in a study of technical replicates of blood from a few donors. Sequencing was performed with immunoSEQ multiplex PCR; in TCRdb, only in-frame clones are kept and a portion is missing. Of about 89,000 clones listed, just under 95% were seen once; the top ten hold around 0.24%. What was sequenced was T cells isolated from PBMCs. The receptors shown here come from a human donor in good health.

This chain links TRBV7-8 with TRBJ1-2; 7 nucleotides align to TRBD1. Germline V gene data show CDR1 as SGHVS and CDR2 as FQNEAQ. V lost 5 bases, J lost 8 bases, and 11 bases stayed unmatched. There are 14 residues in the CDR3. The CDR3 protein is CASSAGTAVNGYTF. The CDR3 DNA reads TGTGCCAGCAGCGCCGGGACAGCCGTTAACGGCTACACCTTC.

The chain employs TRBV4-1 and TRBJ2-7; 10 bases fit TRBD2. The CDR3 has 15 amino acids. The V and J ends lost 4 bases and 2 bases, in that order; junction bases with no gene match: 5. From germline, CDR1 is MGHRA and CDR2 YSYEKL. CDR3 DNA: TGCGCCAGCAGCCGTAGCGGGGGGACAGCCTACGAGCAGTACTTC. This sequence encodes CASSRSGGTAYEQYF.

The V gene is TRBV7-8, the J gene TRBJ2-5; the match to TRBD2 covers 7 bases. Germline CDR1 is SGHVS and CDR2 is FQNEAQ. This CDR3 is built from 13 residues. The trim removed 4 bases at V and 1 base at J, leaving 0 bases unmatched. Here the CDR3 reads CASSSGGQETQYF. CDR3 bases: TGTGCCAGCAGCTCGGGAGGCCAAGAGACCCAGTACTTC.

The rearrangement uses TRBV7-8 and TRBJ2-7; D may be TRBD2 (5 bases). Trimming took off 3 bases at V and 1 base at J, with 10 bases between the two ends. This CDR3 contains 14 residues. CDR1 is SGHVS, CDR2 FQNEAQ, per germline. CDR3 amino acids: CASSLDDYSYEQYF. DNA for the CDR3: TGTGCCAGCAGCTTGGACGACTATTCCTACGAGCAGTACTTC.

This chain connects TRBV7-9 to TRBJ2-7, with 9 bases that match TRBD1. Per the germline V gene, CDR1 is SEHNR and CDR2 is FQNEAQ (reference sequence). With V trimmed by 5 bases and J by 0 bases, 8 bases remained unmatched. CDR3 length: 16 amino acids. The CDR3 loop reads CASSDPGTGLSYEQYF. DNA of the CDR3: TGTGCCAGCAGCGACCCCGGGACAGGGCTCTCCTACGAGCAGTACTTC.

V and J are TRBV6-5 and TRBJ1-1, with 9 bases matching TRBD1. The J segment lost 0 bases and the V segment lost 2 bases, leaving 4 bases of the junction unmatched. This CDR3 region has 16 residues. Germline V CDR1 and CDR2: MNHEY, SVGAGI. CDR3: CASSYRTGALNTEAFF. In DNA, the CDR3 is TGTGCCAGCAGTTACCGGACAGGGGCGTTGAACACTGAAGCTTTCTTT.

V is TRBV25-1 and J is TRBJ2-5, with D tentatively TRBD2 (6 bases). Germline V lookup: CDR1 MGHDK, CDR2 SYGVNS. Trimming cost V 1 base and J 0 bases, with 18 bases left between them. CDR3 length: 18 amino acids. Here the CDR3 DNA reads TGTGCCAGCAGTGAATTTCAACCGGGACTGATGTACCAAGAGACCCAGTACTTC. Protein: CASSEFQPGLMYQETQYF.

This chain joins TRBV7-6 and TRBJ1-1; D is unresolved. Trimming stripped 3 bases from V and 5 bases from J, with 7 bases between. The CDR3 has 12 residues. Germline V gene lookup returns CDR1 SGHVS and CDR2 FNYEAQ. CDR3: CASSFSGTEAFF. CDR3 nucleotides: TGTGCCAGCAGCTTTTCGGGGACTGAAGCTTTCTTT. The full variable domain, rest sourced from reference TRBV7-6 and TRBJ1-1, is GAGVSQSPRYKVTKRGQDVALRCDPISGHVSLYWYRQALGQGPEFLTYFNYEAQQDKSGLPNDRFSAERPEGSISTLTIQRTEQRDSAMYRCASSFSGTEAFFGQGTRLTVV.

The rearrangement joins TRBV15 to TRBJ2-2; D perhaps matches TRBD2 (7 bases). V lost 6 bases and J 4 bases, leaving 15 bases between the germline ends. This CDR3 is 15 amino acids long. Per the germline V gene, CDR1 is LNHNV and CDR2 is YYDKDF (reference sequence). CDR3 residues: CATRPGQRGTGELFF. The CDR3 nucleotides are TGTGCCACCAGGCCCGGACAGCGGGGCACCGGGGAGCTGTTTTTT. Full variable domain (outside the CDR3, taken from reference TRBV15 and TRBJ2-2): DAMVIQNPRYQVTQFGKPVTLSCSQTLNHNVMYWYQQKSSQAPKLLFHYYDKDFNNEADTPDNFQSRRPNTSFCFLDIRSPGLGDTAMYLCATRPGQRGTGELFFGEGSRLTVL.

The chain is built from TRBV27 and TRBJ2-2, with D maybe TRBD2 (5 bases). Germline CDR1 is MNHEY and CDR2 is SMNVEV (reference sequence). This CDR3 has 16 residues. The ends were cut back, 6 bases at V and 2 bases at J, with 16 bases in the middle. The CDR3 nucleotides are TGTGCCAGCAGCCCCCTGCGGGCATTTAACACCGGGGAGCTGTTTTTT. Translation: CASSPLRAFNTGELFF.

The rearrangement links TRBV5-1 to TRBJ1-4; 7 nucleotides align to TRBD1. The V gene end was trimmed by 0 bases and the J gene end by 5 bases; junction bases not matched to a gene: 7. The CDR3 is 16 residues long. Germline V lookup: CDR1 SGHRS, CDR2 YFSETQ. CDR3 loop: CASSLANTGVNEKLFF. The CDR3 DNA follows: TGCGCCAGCAGCTTGGCGAATACAGGGGTAAATGAAAAACTGTTTTTT.

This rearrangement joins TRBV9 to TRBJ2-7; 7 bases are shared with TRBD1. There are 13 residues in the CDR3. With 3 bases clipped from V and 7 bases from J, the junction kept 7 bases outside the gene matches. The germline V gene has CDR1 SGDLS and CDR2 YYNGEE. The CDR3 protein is CASSAGWTGEQYF. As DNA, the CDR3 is TGTGCCAGCAGCGCCGGATGGACAGGTGAGCAGTACTTC.

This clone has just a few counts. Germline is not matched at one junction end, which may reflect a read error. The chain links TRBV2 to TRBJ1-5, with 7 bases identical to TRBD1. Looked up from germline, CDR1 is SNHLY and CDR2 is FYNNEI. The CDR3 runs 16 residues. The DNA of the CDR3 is TGTGCCAGCGGTGAGGGGGCGCCAGGGAGCAATCAGCCCCAGCATTTT. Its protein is CASGEGAPGSNQPQHF.

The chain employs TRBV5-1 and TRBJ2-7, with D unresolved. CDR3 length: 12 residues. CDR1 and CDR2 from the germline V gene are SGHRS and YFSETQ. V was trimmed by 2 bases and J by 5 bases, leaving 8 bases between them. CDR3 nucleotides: TGCGCCAGCAGCTTCTACCAAAACGAGCAGTACTTC. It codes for CASSFYQNEQYF. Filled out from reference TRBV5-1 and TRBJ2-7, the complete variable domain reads KAGVTQTPRYLIKTRGQQVTLSCSPISGHRSVSWYQQTPGQGLQFLFEYFSETQRNKGNFPGRFSGRQFSNSRSEMNVSTLELGDSALYLCASSFYQNEQYFGPGTRLTVT.